The entry below describes one T cell receptor beta chain. The target antigen is unknown. The CDR3 consists of 14 residues. Trimming stripped 7 bases from V and 2 bases from J, with 15 bases between. From germline, CDR1 is SNHLY and CDR2 FYNNEI. Genomic DNA served as template for TCR beta VDJ and CDR3 profiling. TCRdb reanalysed the reads using MiXCR and keeps one entry per CDR3 protein. The sample lists roughly 280,000 distinct CDR3 sequences, roughly 59% occurring once. Sequencing was done on patients that had shown CD8+CD57+ cell expansion by flow cytometry. Patients uniformly had severe acquired aplastic anemia. The blood sampling took place in patients who had so far received no therapy. The sample originates from a study of CD8+CD57+ T cells in acquired aplastic anemia. Overall study: Roughly 3.1 ug was the average amount of DNA from sorted CD4+ and CD8+ cells. Findings and limits, study-wide: About 27 CD8+ CDR3 sequences were shared between patients and controls.

The J gene is TRBJ2-7, the V gene TRBV2, with D perhaps TRBD1 (6 bases). The sequence was obtained from a human donor with aplastic anemia. The specimen was sorted CD4+, CD8+, or CD8+CD57+ T cells (not recorded which) from PBMCs. The CDR3 loop is CASKRTDQTYEQYF. CDR3 nucleotide sequence: TGTGCCAGCAAGAGGACAGATCAGACCTACGAGCAGTACTTC.